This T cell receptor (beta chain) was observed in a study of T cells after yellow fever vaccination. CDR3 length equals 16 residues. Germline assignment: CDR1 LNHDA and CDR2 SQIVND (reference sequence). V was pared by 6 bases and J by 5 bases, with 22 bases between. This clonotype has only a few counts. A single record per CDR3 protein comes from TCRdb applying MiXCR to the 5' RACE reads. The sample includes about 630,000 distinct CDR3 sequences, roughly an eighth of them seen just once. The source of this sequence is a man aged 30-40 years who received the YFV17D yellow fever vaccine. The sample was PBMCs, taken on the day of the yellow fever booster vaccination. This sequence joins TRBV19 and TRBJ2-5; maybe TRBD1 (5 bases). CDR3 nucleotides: TGTGCCAGTAGCCCTCAGCCAGGGTCCGAAAGGGAGACCCAGTACTTC. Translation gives CASSPQPGSERETQYF. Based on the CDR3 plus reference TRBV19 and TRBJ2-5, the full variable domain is DGGITQSPKYLFRKEGQNVTLSCEQNLNHDAMYWYRQDPGQGLRLIYYSQIVNDFQKGDIAEGYSVSREKKESFPLTVTSAQKNPTAFYLCASSPQPGSERETQYFGPGTRLLVL.